This T cell receptor (beta chain) was recovered during a study of shared clonotypes between healthy human individuals. Overall study results and limits: Sharing across four donors was highest in naive CD4 (approximately 5%) and lowest in memory CD8 (0.4%). Generation probabilities of non-shared clonotypes were lower (relative to those shared by all four donors). The study generally estimated greater richness for naive than memory subsets. Blood alone was sampled, and tissue repertoires likely differ.

Generated by immunoSEQ multiplex PCR, the TCRdb table keeps only in-frame clones and is missing some. Altogether nearly 750,000 clones are present, about two thirds being singletons, with the ten largest covering over 1.5%. The junction had 6 bases not matched to a gene; V was cut back by 2 bases and J by 0 bases. CDR1 KGHSH and CDR2 LQKENI come from the germline V gene. The CDR3 extends over 17 amino acids. Of note for this clone: Its target is not known.

The genes are TRBV18 and TRBJ2-2; 7 bases match TRBD2. The sequenced sample was memory CD4+ T cells sorted from blood. Stated subset: CD45RA-negative fraction. The sequence was obtained from a woman aged 25 to 39 in good health. CDR3 in amino acids: CASSPLGLAANTGELFF. The CDR3 DNA is TGTGCCAGCTCACCATTGGGGCTAGCGGCGAACACCGGGGAGCTGTTTTTT.